The rows below give T cell receptor beta chains drawn from one sample of a study of T cell responses to AZD1222 COVID-19 vaccine. The method was immunoSEQ multiplex PCR; TCRdb's version includes in-frame clones alone and lacks a portion of them. This sample has about 120,000 clones; 86% occur once, and the top ten carry under 3%. The source material was peripheral blood, sampled 28 days after the second AZD1222 dose. These receptor sequences come from an adult who received the AZD1222 COVID-19 vaccine. Each CDR3 is given without its conserved first and last residue. Only part of the rows carry a size: once, few, many, or a class if the clone is expanded.

j_gene: TRBJ1-5; abundance: -; v_gene: TRBV5-4; CDR3aa: ASSLNRELGTQH
j_gene: TRBJ1-2; abundance: -; v_gene: TRBV15; CDR3aa: ATSRDFRDGYT
j_gene: TRBJ2-7; abundance: -; v_gene: TRBV29-1; CDR3aa: SISGTSLYEQY
j_gene: TRBJ1-2; abundance: few; v_gene: TRBV6-5; CDR3aa: ASSTTGYGGYGYT
j_gene: TRBJ1-1; abundance: once; v_gene: TRBV6-2/TRBV6-3; CDR3aa: ASRYRGPEDTEAF
j_gene: TRBJ2-3; abundance: once; v_gene: TRBV7-8; CDR3aa: ASSPLYSTDTQY
j_gene: TRBJ1-4; abundance: few; v_gene: TRBV28; CDR3aa: ASRSGFNEKLF
j_gene: TRBJ1-6; abundance: -; v_gene: TRBV5-6; CDR3aa: ASSFVPGRDNSPLH
j_gene: TRBJ1-2; abundance: -; v_gene: TRBV28; CDR3aa: ASSFPPGQGSGYT
j_gene: TRBJ2-6; abundance: -; v_gene: TRBV6-2/TRBV6-3; CDR3aa: ASSYSRGSGANVLT
j_gene: TRBJ2-3; abundance: -; v_gene: TRBV19; CDR3aa: ASSAGTSGMSTDTQY
j_gene: TRBJ1-4; abundance: -; v_gene: TRBV30; CDR3aa: AWSVHEKLF
j_gene: TRBJ1-1; abundance: -; v_gene: TRBV5-5; CDR3aa: ASSRTWSTEAF
j_gene: TRBJ2-3; abundance: -; v_gene: TRBV7-9; CDR3aa: ASSLARGLDTQY
j_gene: TRBJ2-5; abundance: -; v_gene: TRBV3-1/TRBV3-2; CDR3aa: ASSQDVATVQTQY
j_gene: TRBJ1-2; abundance: -; v_gene: TRBV19; CDR3aa: ASTLGRRAGDGYT
j_gene: TRBJ2-6; abundance: -; v_gene: TRBV7-9; CDR3aa: ASSLGTGLAGANVLT
j_gene: TRBJ1-1; abundance: -; v_gene: TRBV7-9; CDR3aa: ASSLGLGRVTEAF
j_gene: TRBJ1-2; abundance: -; v_gene: TRBV12-3/TRBV12-4; CDR3aa: ASSLTGGYGYT
j_gene: TRBJ1-6; abundance: -; v_gene: TRBV27; CDR3aa: ASSLLGAYNSPLH
j_gene: TRBJ1-2; abundance: -; v_gene: TRBV4-2; CDR3aa: ASSQDLQGRYGYT
j_gene: TRBJ2-7; abundance: -; v_gene: TRBV25-1; CDR3aa: ASSEYRGRGYEQY
j_gene: TRBJ1-6; abundance: -; v_gene: TRBV12-3/TRBV12-4; CDR3aa: ASSFVADSPLH
j_gene: TRBJ1-1; abundance: -; v_gene: TRBV13; CDR3aa: ASSLDRENTEAF
j_gene: TRBJ2-6; abundance: -; v_gene: TRBV19; CDR3aa: ASSIRSGANVLT
j_gene: TRBJ1-1; abundance: -; v_gene: TRBV25-1; CDR3aa: ASSELTGGVAEAF
j_gene: TRBJ2-1; abundance: -; v_gene: TRBV11-2; CDR3aa: ASSPAGSTHEQF
j_gene: TRBJ1-5; abundance: -; v_gene: TRBV28; CDR3aa: ASSRGSNQPQH
j_gene: TRBJ2-1; abundance: few; v_gene: TRBV11-3; CDR3aa: ASSQAREGEQF
j_gene: TRBJ2-5; abundance: -; v_gene: TRBV19; CDR3aa: ASSIGPWGSQETQY
j_gene: TRBJ1-4; abundance: -; v_gene: TRBV11-2; CDR3aa: ASSLEAGVTNEKLF
j_gene: TRBJ2-1; abundance: -; v_gene: TRBV3-1/TRBV3-2; CDR3aa: ASSQSWGAYNEQF
j_gene: TRBJ2-7; abundance: -; v_gene: TRBV4-2; CDR3aa: ASRTSTESSYEQY
j_gene: TRBJ2-2; abundance: -; v_gene: TRBV9; CDR3aa: ASSRTGGIDTGELF
j_gene: TRBJ2-2; abundance: -; v_gene: TRBV6-6; CDR3aa: ASSTGNTFAEGELF
j_gene: TRBJ1-1; abundance: -; v_gene: TRBV7-3; CDR3aa: ASSSQGGEAF
j_gene: TRBJ1-2; abundance: -; v_gene: TRBV27; CDR3aa: ASSRSRAGVYGYT
j_gene: TRBJ2-3; abundance: -; v_gene: TRBV15; CDR3aa: ATSSGGGTDTQY
j_gene: TRBJ1-6; abundance: -; v_gene: TRBV2; CDR3aa: ASRGQGVRSPLH
j_gene: TRBJ2-3; abundance: -; v_gene: TRBV6-1; CDR3aa: ASSEVTGTSGGAIVADTQY
j_gene: TRBJ1-1; abundance: -; v_gene: TRBV7-2; CDR3aa: ASSFSGPNTEAF
j_gene: TRBJ2-1; abundance: -; v_gene: TRBV7-2; CDR3aa: ASSWATGTSGDFHEQF
j_gene: TRBJ2-3; abundance: -; v_gene: TRBV19; CDR3aa: ASSKARGADTQY
j_gene: TRBJ2-7; abundance: -; v_gene: TRBV20-1; CDR3aa: SARPIYEQY
j_gene: TRBJ1-2; abundance: few; v_gene: TRBV6-4; CDR3aa: ASSESGDRGRLT
j_gene: TRBJ2-1; abundance: -; v_gene: TRBV5-1; CDR3aa: ASARERETEQF
j_gene: TRBJ1-1; abundance: few; v_gene: TRBV27; CDR3aa: ASRFGLEAF
j_gene: TRBJ2-3; abundance: -; v_gene: TRBV2; CDR3aa: ASSERTDTQY
j_gene: TRBJ1-2; abundance: -; v_gene: TRBV6-5; CDR3aa: VPEGANGYT
j_gene: TRBJ2-7; abundance: -; v_gene: TRBV30; CDR3aa: AWSVGASAYEQY
j_gene: TRBJ1-1; abundance: -; v_gene: TRBV5-1; CDR3aa: ASSFGGAEAF
j_gene: TRBJ1-3; abundance: -; v_gene: TRBV11-3; CDR3aa: ASRGVRGNTIY
j_gene: TRBJ2-3; abundance: -; v_gene: TRBV7-3; CDR3aa: ASAPGQEGDTQY
j_gene: TRBJ1-4; abundance: -; v_gene: TRBV5-8; CDR3aa: ASSREGQGAEKLF